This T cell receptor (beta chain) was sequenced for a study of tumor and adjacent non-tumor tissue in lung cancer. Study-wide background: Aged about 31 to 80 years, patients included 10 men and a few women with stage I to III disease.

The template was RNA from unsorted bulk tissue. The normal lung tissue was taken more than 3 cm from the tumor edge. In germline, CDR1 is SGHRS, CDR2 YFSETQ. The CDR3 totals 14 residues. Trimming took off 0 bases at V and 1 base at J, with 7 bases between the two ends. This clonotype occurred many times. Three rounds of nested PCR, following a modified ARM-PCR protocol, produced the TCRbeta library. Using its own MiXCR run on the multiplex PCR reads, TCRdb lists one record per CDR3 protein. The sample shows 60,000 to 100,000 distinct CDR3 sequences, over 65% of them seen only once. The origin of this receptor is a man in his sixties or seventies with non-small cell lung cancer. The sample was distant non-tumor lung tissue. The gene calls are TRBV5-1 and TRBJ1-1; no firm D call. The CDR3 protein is CASSLVGKNTEAFF. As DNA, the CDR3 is TGCGCCAGCAGCTTGGTTGGGAAGAACACTGAAGCTTTCTTT. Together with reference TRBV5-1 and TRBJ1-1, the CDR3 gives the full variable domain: KAGVTQTPRYLIKTRGQQVTLSCSPISGHRSVSWYQQTPGQGLQFLFEYFSETQRNKGNFPGRFSGRQFSNSRSEMNVSTLELGDSALYLCASSLVGKNTEAFFGQGTRLTVV.